This is a list of T cell receptor beta chains from one sample in a study of CD8+CD57+ T cells in acquired aplastic anemia. TCRdb reprocessed the reads via MiXCR and lists one record per CDR3 protein. The sample has approximately 220,000 distinct CDR3 sequences, 40% to 60% seen once. Sequenced material: sorted CD4+, CD8+, or CD8+CD57+ T cells (not recorded which) from PBMCs. All receptors derive from a human donor with aplastic anemia. Both conserved end residues are part of each CDR3. D genes are given only for firm matches. The size field is filled for only some rows; it gives once, few, many or a size class.

NA	TRBV20-1	TRBJ1-3	NA	CSARDLSDVRGSGNTIYF	TGCAGTGCTAGAGATCTCAGCGACGTTCGAGGTTCTGGAAACACCATATATTTT
TRBD1	TRBV27	TRBJ1-5	many	CASSVTGLSQPQHF	TGTGCCAGCAGTGTGACAGGGCTGAGCCAGCCCCAGCATTTT
NA	TRBV7-2	TRBJ1-6	NA	CASSLSPARTNSPLHF	TGTGCCAGCAGCTTATCCCCTGCAAGAACGAATTCACCCCTCCACTTT
TRBD1	TRBV20-1	TRBJ1-2	NA	CSAMTGGAKLSGYTF	TGCAGTGCCATGACAGGGGGCGCGAAACTCTCGGGCTACACCTTC
TRBD1	TRBV9	TRBJ1-6	NA	CARIRDRNSPLHF	TGTGCCAGGATCCGGGACAGGAATTCACCCCTCCACTTT
NA	TRBV20-1	TRBJ2-1	once	CSARGTHSSNEQFF	TGCAGTGCTAGAGGGACCCATTCTAGCAATGAGCAGTTCTTC
NA	TRBV5-1	TRBJ1-2	many	CASSTTGAGSYGYTF	TGCGCCAGCAGCACCACCGGCGCGGGGTCCTATGGCTACACCTTC
NA	TRBV19	TRBJ1-6	once	CASSEGAYNSPLHF	TGTGCCAGTAGCGAGGGGGCCTATAATTCACCCCTCCACTTT
TRBD2	TRBV7-3	TRBJ2-5	many	CASSPGRTSGGIREETQYF	TGTGCCAGCAGCCCTGGGAGGACTAGCGGGGGAATACGGGAGGAGACCCAGTACTTC
NA	TRBV10-3	TRBJ1-1	NA	CAIRQTVGTEAFF	TGTGCCATCAGGCAAACAGTGGGCACTGAAGCTTTCTTT
NA	TRBV10-3	TRBJ1-2	NA	CAISAGAGLYGYTF	TGTGCCATCAGTGCGGGGGCCGGATTGTATGGCTACACCTTC
NA	TRBV19	TRBJ2-3	many	CASSPLRDTDTQYF	TGTGCCAGTAGTCCCCTTCGGGATACGGATACGCAGTATTTT
NA	TRBV15	TRBJ1-2	NA	CATSRDSANYGYTF	TGTGCCACCAGCAGAGACAGTGCTAACTATGGCTACACCTTC
TRBD1	TRBV19	TRBJ2-3	once	CASSVGTGKLIDTQYF	TGTGCCAGTAGTGTGGGGACAGGGAAGTTGATAGATACGCAGTATTTT
TRBD1	TRBV6-1	TRBJ1-4	NA	CASSVGGGGWVNEKLFF	TGTGCCAGCAGTGTTGGCGGAGGGGGCTGGGTTAATGAAAAACTGTTTTTT
TRBD1	TRBV19	TRBJ1-5	once	CASREDRISNQPQHF	TGTGCCAGTAGGGAGGACAGGATTAGCAATCAGCCCCAGCATTTT
NA	TRBV5-1	TRBJ2-2	many	CASSLDKTQGTGELFF	TGCGCCAGCAGCTTGGACAAGACTCAGGGCACCGGGGAGCTGTTTTTT
TRBD2	TRBV20-1	TRBJ2-1	many	CSATSGLAGGRGEQFF	TGCAGTGCTACCTCTGGACTAGCGGGGGGCCGAGGTGAGCAGTTCTTC
TRBD2	TRBV27	TRBJ2-7	NA	CASSPLAGGEQYF	TGTGCCAGCAGTCCGCTAGCGGGGGGCGAGCAGTACTTC
NA	TRBV20-1	TRBJ2-7	many	CSAQKWSDHSYEQYF	TGCAGTGCTCAAAAGTGGTCGGACCACTCCTACGAGCAGTACTTC